A single T cell receptor beta chain is shown here with its context. The Seattle patients, enrolled during active infection, were followed longitudinally. These data originate in a study of blood T cell repertoires in COVID-19. Turning to the study itself: Both acute and convalescent COVID-19 samples were obtained from the United States, Italy and Spain. From T cells, B-cell-depleted T cells, or PBMCs came the material, which was cDNA or gDNA.

Original data processing: Nucleated cell counts were estimated from reference gene primer amplification. The method was immunoSEQ multiplex PCR; TCRdb's version includes in-frame clones alone and lacks a portion of them. From that table come the V and J calls and clone size; the DNA was used to work out D and trimming. This sample carries about 210,000 clones, approximately 85% of them seen once, and the ten largest clones take about 2.5%. Germline loops: CDR1 SGDLS, CDR2 YYNGEE. Trimming took 4 bases from V and 0 from J; bases not matched to a gene: 4. This CDR3 comprises 16 residues. This chain uses TRBV9 with TRBJ1-1, with TRBD1 matching over 12 bases. This TCR was sampled from a woman aged 70-85 years with COVID-19, enrolled during active disease. Sequencing was done on a sample of peripheral blood. The CDR3 reads CASSTGTGGMNTEAFF. The CDR3 DNA is TGTGCCAGCAGCACCGGGACAGGGGGCATGAACACTGAAGCTTTCTTT.